This T cell receptor (beta chain) is drawn from a study of T cells in Graves' hyperthyroidism and ophthalmopathy. TCR beta CDR3 regions were amplified from RNA. In the first-round RT-PCR of the TCR CDR3, the HTBI primer set was used. MiXCR was run by TCRdb on the multiplex PCR reads, yielding one entry per CDR3 protein. The sample includes about 520,000 distinct CDR3 sequences, approximately 24% of them seen just once. From germline, CDR1 is ENHRY and CDR2 SYGVKD. The CDR3 runs 14 residues. V shed 3 bases, J shed 5 bases, and the junction held 5 bases outside the gene matches. This clonotype has at least ten counts.

This receptor was identified in a woman aged 30 to 39 with Graves' ophthalmopathy. The chain recombines TRBV10-3 with TRBJ1-1; 8 positions match TRBD1. The specimen sequenced was blood. Here the CDR3 reads CAISEWQGATEAFF. In DNA form, the CDR3 reads TGTGCCATCAGTGAATGGCAGGGGGCAACTGAAGCTTTCTTT.